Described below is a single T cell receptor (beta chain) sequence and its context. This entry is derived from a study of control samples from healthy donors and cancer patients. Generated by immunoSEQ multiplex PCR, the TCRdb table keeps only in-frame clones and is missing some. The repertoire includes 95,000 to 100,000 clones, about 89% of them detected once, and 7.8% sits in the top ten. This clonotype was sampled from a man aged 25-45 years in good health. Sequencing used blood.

CDR3 nucleotides: TGTGCCAGCAGCTTGTTCAGGGGCCGCAAATACCAAGAGACCCAGTACTTC. Its protein product is CASSLFRGRKYQETQYF. This chain links TRBV5-6 with TRBJ2-5; D possibly corresponds to TRBD1 (6 bases). With 1 base removed from V and 0 bases from J, the gap between germline ends came to 16 bases. Per the germline V gene, CDR1 is SGHDT and CDR2 is YYEEEE. The CDR3 runs to 17 residues.